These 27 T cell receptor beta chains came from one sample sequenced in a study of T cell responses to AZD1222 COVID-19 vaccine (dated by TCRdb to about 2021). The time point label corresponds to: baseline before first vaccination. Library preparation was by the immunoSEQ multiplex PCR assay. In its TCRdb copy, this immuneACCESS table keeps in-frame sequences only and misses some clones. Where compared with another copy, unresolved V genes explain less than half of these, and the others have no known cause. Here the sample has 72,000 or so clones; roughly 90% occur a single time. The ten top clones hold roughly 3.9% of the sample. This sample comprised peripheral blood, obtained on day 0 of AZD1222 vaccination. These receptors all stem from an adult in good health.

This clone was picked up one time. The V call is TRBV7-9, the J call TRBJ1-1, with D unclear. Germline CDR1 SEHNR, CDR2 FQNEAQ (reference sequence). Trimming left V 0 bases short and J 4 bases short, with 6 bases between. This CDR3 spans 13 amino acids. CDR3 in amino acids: CASSLAVGTEAFF. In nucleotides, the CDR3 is TGTGCCAGCAGCTTAGCAGTAGGCACTGAAGCTTTCTTT.

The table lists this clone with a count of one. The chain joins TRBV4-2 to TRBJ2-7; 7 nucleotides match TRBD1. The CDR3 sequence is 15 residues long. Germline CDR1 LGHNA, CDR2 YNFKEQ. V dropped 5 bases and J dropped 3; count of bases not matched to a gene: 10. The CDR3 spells CASSSLRDSFYEQYF. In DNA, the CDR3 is TGTGCCAGCAGCTCCCTGAGGGACAGCTTCTACGAGCAGTACTTC.

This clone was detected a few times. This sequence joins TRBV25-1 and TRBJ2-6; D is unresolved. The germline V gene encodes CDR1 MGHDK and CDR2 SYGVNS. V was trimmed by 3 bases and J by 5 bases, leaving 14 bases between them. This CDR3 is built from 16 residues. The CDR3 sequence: CASSDSRARWANVLTF. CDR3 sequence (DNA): TGTGCCAGCAGTGACTCCCGGGCTCGTTGGGCCAACGTCCTGACTTTC.

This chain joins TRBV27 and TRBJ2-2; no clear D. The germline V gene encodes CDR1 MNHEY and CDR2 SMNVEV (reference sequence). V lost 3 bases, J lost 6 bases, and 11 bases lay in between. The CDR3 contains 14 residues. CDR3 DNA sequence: TGTGCCAGCAGTTTTCGGGTCCCGGCCGGGGAGCTGTTTTTT. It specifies CASSFRVPAGELFF.

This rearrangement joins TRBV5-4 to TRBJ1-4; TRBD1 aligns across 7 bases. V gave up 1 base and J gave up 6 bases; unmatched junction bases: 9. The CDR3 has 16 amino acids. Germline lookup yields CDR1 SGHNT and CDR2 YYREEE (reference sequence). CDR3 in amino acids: CASSLNKGAWDEKLFF. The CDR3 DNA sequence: TGTGCCAGCAGCTTGAATAAGGGGGCATGGGATGAAAAACTGTTTTTT. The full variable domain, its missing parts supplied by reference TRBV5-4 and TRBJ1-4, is ETGVTQSPTHLIKTRGQQVTLRCSSQSGHNTVSWYQQALGQGPQFIFQYYREEENGRGNFPPRFSGLQFPNYSSELNVNALELDDSALYLCASSLNKGAWDEKLFFGSGTQLSVL.

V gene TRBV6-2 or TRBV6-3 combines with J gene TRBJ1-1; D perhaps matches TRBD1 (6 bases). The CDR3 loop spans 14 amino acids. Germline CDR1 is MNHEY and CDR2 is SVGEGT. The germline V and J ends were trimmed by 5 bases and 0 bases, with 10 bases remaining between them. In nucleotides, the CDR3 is TGTGCCAGCAGTGGACAGCTATTGAACACTGAAGCTTTCTTT. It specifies CASSGQLLNTEAFF.

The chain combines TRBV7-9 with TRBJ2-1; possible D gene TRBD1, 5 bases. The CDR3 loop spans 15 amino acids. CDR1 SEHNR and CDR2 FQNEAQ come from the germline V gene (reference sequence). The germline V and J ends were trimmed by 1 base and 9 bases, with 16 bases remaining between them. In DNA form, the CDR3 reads TGTGCCAGCAGCTTAGGGCCAGATGGTAGGGGTGAGCAGTTCTTC. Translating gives CASSLGPDGRGEQFF. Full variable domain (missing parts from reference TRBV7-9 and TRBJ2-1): DTGVSQNPRHKITKRGQNVTFRCDPISEHNRLYWYRQTLGQGPEFLTYFQNEAQLEKSRLLSDRFSAERPKGSFSTLEIQRTEQGDSAMYLCASSLGPDGRGEQFFGPGTRLTVL.

DNA for the CDR3: TGTGCCAGCAGCTTAGGGGGAGGCCTTGAGGCCCACGAGCAGTACTTC. The encoded protein is CASSLGGGLEAHEQYF. This chain connects TRBV13 to TRBJ2-7; D perhaps matches TRBD2 (6 bases). This CDR3 is 16 amino acids long. The V end lost 0 bases, the J end lost 5 bases, and 17 bases lay between the germline ends. Germline loops: CDR1 PRHDT, CDR2 FYEKMQ (reference sequence). Combining the CDR3 with reference TRBV13 and TRBJ2-7 gives the whole variable domain AAGVIQSPRHLIKEKRETATLKCYPIPRHDTVYWYQQGPGQDPQFLISFYEKMQSDKGSIPDRFSAQQFSDYHSELNMSSLELGDSALYFCASSLGGGLEAHEQYFGPGTRLTVT.

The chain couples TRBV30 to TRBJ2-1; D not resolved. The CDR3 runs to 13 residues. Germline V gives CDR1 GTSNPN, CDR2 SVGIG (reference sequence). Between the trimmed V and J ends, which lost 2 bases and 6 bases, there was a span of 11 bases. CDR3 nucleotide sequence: TGTGCCTGGAGTCCCGCCCCCTTCAATGAGCAGTTCTTC. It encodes CAWSPAPFNEQFF.

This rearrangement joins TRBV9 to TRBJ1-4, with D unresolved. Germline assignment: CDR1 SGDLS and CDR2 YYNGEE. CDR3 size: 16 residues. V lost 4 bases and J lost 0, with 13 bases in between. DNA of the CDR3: TGTGCCAGCAGCTCTGGTAGGGTTGCAACTAATGAAAAACTGTTTTTT. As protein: CASSSGRVATNEKLFF.

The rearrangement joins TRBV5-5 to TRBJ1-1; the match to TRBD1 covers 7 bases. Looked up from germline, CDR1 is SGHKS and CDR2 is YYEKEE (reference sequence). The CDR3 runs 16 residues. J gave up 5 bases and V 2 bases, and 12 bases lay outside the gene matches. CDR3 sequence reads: CASSFGSNRGRTEAFF. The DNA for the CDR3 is TGTGCCAGCAGCTTCGGGTCAAACAGGGGTAGGACTGAAGCTTTCTTT.

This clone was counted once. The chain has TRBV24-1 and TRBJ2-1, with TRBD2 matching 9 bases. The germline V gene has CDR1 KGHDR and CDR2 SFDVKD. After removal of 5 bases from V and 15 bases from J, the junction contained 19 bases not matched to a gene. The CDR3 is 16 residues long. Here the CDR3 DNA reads TGTGCCACCAGTGGTATTTCGACTAGCGGACCAACTCATCCGTTCTTC. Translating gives CATSGISTSGPTHPFF.

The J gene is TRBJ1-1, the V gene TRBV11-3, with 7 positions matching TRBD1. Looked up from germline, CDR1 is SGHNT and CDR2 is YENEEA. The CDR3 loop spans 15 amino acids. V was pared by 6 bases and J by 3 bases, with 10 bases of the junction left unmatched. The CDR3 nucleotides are TGTGCCAGCAGTGGGAAGGGGGCCAGGGACACTGAAGCTTTCTTT. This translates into CASSGKGARDTEAFF.

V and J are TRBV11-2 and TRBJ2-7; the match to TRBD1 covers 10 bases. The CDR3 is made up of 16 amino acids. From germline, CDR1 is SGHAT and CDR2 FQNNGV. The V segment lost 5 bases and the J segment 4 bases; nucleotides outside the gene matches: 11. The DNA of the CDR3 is TGTGCCAGCAGCCCCACCGGGACAGGGGCTCGATACGAGCAGTACTTC. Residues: CASSPTGTGARYEQYF.

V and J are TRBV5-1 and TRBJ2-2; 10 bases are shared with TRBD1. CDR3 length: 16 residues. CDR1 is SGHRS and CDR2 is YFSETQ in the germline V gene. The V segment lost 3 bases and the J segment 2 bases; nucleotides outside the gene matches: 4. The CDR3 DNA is TGCGCCAGCAGCTGGACAGGGGGATATAACACCGGGGAGCTGTTTTTT. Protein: CASSWTGGYNTGELFF.

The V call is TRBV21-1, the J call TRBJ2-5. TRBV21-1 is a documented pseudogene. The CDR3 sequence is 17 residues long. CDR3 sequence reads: CASSKGHDRYDGETQYF. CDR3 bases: TGTGCCAGCAGCAAAGGGCACGACCGTTATGATGGGGAGACCCAGTACTTC.

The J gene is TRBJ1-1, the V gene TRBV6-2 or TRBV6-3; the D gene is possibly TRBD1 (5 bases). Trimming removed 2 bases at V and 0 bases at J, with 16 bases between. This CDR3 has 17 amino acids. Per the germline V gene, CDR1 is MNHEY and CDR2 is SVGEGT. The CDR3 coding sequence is TGTGCCAGCAGTTACCGGGACGGTGTTTTCATGAACACTGAAGCTTTCTTT. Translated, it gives CASSYRDGVFMNTEAFF.

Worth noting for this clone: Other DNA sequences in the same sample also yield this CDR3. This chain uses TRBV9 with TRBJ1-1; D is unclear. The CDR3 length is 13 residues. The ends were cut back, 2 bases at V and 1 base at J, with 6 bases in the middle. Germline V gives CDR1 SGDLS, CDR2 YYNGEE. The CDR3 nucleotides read TGTGCCAGCAGCGTTTCAGCGAACACTGAAGCTTTCTTT. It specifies CASSVSANTEAFF.

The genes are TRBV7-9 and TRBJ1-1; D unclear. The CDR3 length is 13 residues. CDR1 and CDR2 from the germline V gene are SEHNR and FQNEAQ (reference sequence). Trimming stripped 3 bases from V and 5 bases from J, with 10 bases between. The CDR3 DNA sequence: TGTGCCAGCAGCTTCGGCATTCTGACTGAAGCTTTCTTT. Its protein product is CASSFGILTEAFF. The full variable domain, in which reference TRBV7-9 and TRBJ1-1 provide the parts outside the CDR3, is DTGVSQNPRHKITKRGQNVTFRCDPISEHNRLYWYRQTLGQGPEFLTYFQNEAQLEKSRLLSDRFSAERPKGSFSTLEIQRTEQGDSAMYLCASSFGILTEAFFGQGTRLTVV.

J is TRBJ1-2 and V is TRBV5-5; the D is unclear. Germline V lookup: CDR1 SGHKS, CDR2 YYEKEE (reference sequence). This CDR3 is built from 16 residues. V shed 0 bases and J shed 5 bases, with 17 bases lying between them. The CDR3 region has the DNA TGTGCCAGCAGCTTGGTGATCTCCCAGCCTTCTTATGGCTACACCTTC. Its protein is CASSLVISQPSYGYTF. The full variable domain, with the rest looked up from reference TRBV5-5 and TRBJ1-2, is DAGVTQSPTHLIKTRGQQVTLRCSPISGHKSVSWYQQVLGQGPQFIFQYYEKEERGRGNFPDRFSARQFPNYSSELNVNALLLGDSALYLCASSLVISQPSYGYTFGSGTRLTVV.

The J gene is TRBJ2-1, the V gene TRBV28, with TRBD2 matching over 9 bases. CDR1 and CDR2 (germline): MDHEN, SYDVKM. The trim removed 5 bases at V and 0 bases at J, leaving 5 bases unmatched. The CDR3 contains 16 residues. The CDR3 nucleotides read TGTGCCAGCAGTGGTAGCGGGGGAAGCTCCTACAATGAGCAGTTCTTC. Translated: CASSGSGGSSYNEQFF.

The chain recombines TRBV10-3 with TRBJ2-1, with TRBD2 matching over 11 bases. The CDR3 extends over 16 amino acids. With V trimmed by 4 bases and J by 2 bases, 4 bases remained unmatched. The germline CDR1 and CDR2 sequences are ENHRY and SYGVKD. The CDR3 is CAISGNSGGAYNEQFF. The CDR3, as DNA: TGTGCCATCAGTGGGAATAGCGGGGGGGCCTACAATGAGCAGTTCTTC.

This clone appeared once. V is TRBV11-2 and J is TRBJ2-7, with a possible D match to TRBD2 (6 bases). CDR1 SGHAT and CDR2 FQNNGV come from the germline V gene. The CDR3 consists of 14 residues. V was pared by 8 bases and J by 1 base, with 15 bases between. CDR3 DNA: TGTGCCAGCCAGATTTTCCGGGGGTCCTACGAGCAGTACTTC. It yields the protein CASQIFRGSYEQYF.

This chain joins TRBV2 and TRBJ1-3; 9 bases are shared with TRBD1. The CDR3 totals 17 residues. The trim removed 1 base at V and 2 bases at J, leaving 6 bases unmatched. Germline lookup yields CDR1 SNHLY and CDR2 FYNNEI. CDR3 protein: CASSEDPRTGAGNTIYF. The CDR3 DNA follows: TGTGCCAGCAGTGAAGACCCCAGGACAGGGGCTGGAAACACCATATATTTT.

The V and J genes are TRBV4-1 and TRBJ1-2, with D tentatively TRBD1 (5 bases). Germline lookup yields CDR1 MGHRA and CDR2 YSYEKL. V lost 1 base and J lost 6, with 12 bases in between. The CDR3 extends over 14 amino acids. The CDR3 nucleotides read TGCGCCAGCAGCCAAGGACAGCTAAGGAATGGCTACACCTTC. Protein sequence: CASSQGQLRNGYTF.

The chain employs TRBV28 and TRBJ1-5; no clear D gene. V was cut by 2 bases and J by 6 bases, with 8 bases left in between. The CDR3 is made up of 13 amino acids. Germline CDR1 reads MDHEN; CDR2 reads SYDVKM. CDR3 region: CASSLGRAQPQHF. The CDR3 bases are TGTGCCAGCAGTTTAGGGCGGGCTCAGCCCCAGCATTTT.

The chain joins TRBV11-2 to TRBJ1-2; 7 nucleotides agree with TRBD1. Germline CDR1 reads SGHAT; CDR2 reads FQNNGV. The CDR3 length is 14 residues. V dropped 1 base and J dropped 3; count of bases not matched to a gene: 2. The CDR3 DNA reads TGTGCCAGCAGCTTAGCAGGGACAGACTATGGCTACACCTTC. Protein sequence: CASSLAGTDYGYTF. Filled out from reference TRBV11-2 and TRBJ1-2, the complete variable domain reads EAGVAQSPRYKIIEKRQSVAFWCNPISGHATLYWYQQILGQGPKLLIQFQNNGVVDDSQLPKDRFSAERLKGVDSTLKIQPAKLEDSAVYLCASSLAGTDYGYTFGSGTRLTVV.